This T cell receptor beta chain stems from a study of blood T cell repertoires in COVID-19. Study context: Both acute and convalescent COVID-19 samples were obtained from the United States, Italy and Spain.

The protocol was immunoSEQ multiplex PCR, while the TCRdb copy is restricted to in-frame clones and leaves out a portion. The sample has about 120,000 clones; around 88% are singletons. As for this clone: Compared with germline, one end of the junction differs, possibly owing to a read error.

The TCR sequence derives from a human donor with acute or convalescent COVID-19. The donor label of this sample is uncertain. The sequenced material came from peripheral blood.

The CDR3: CASSLVTYYGYTF. CDR3 DNA: TGTGCCAGCAGTTTAGTGACGTACTACGGCTACACCTTC. V usage is TRBV28 and J usage is TRBJ1-2; D remains ambiguous. Per the germline V gene, CDR1 is MDHEN and CDR2 is SYDVKM. The CDR3 has 13 amino acids.